Here is one T cell receptor beta chain with its context. Its antigen is unknown. Without exception, sorted populations had purity beyond 95%. The authors reverse transcribed all of the isolated RNA, so sequencing captured expressed TCRB transcripts. The protocol was immunoSEQ multiplex PCR, while the TCRdb copy is restricted to in-frame clones and leaves out a portion. The data show about 160,000 clones, just over 8% seen once. Germline values: CDR1 SGHTA, CDR2 FQGNSA. This CDR3 region has 13 residues. V dropped 5 bases and J dropped 7 bases, with 14 bases sitting between them. This record comes from a study of beta chain features in type 1 diabetes. Study at large: Healthy donors and patients had similar age, gender and cell yields. The number of sorted cells examined across all samples was some 99 million.

Regarding the study as a whole: The question left open here concerned HLA type influencing TCRB rearrangement. Shortening that was moderate but significant affected the TCRB CDR3s of Type 1 diabetes patients in all four CD4+ subsets.

The chain uses TRBV7-2 and TRBJ1-2, with D maybe TRBD1 (6 bases). This clonotype was sampled from a woman younger than 35 with type 1 diabetes. The sample was central memory CD4+ T cells from blood. Here the CDR3 reads CASSGSQGFGYTF. The CDR3 region has the DNA TGTGCCAGCAGCGGATCACAGGGATTTGGCTACACCTTC.